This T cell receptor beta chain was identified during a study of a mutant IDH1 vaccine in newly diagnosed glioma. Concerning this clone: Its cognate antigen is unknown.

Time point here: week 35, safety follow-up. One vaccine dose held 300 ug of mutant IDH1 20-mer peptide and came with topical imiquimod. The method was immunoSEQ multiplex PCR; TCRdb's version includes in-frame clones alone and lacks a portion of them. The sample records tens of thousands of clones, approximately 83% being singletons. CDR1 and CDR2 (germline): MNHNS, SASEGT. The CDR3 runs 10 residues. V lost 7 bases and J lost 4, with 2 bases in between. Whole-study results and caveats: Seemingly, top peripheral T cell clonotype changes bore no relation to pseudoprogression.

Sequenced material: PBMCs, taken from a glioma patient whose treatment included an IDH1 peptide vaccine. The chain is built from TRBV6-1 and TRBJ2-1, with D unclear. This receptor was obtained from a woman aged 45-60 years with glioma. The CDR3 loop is CASIYNEQFF. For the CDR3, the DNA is TGTGCCAGCATATACAATGAGCAGTTCTTC.